The 13 T cell receptor beta chains reported below all come from one sample, sequenced in a study of cytomegalovirus exposure and HLA in healthy donors. Using immunoSEQ multiplex PCR, the repertoire was profiled, and TCRdb retains in-frame clones only, with some absent. The table has approximately 100,000 clones, about 94% seen once. Sequencing input: PBMCs. These receptors originate from a woman under 40 in good health and CMV-seropositive.

The chain has TRBV28 and TRBJ2-7, with a weak D call TRBD2 (6 bases). The CDR3 sequence is 14 residues long. Germline V lookup: CDR1 MDHEN, CDR2 SYDVKM. Trimming removed 3 bases from V and 4 bases from J, with 13 bases in between. The CDR3 reads CASSFRRGRYEQYF. The CDR3 nucleotides are TGTGCCAGCAGTTTTAGGCGGGGAAGATACGAGCAGTACTTC.

In nucleotides, the CDR3 is TGTGCCAGCAGCTTGGCGGCTAGCGGTAACCCCGGGGGCGAGCAGTACTTC. Amino acid sequence: CASSLAASGNPGGEQYF. The gene calls are TRBV5-4 and TRBJ2-7; 7 nucleotides align to TRBD2. Per the germline V gene, CDR1 is SGHNT and CDR2 is YYREEE (reference sequence). Trimming cost V 0 bases and J 6 bases; bases outside gene matches: 15. The length of the CDR3 is 17 residues. Combining the CDR3 with reference TRBV5-4 and TRBJ2-7 gives the whole variable domain ETGVTQSPTHLIKTRGQQVTLRCSSQSGHNTVSWYQQALGQGPQFIFQYYREEENGRGNFPPRFSGLQFPNYSSELNVNALELDDSALYLCASSLAASGNPGGEQYFGPGTRLTVT.

The chain employs TRBV29-1 and TRBJ1-1, with TRBD1 identical over 8 bases. Germline V CDR1 and CDR2: SQVTM, ANQGSEA. The CDR3 is 14 amino acids. Unmatched junction bases numbered 7, after V lost 7 bases and J lost 0 bases. The CDR3 DNA sequence: TGCAGCGGGCAGGGGGCAGCGGTGAACACTGAAGCTTTCTTT. It specifies CSGQGAAVNTEAFF.

This clone was picked up one time. The V call is TRBV4-2, the J call TRBJ2-2; tentative D call: TRBD2 (5 bases). V was clipped by 5 bases and J by 7 bases, with 20 bases between them. This CDR3 region has 16 residues. Germline lookup yields CDR1 LGHNA and CDR2 YNFKEQ. The CDR3 protein is CASSLTPGSGFGELFF. As DNA, the CDR3 is TGTGCCAGCAGCTTGACGCCGGGGTCGGGATTCGGGGAGCTGTTTTTT.

The V call is TRBV6-5, the J call TRBJ2-3; 11 bases fit TRBD1. Looked up from germline, CDR1 is MNHEY and CDR2 is SVGAGI. V lost 5 bases, J lost 6 bases, and 1 base stayed unmatched. The CDR3 runs to 13 residues. Here the CDR3 DNA reads TGTGCCAGCAGTCGGGACAGGGGGGATACGCAGTATTTT. Protein sequence: CASSRDRGDTQYF.

The chain employs TRBV4-2 and TRBJ2-7, with D tentatively TRBD2 (6 bases). Between the trimmed V and J ends, which lost 1 base and 6 bases, there was a span of 16 bases. This CDR3 spans 15 amino acids. Per germline, CDR1 LGHNA and CDR2 YNFKEQ. The CDR3 coding sequence is TGTGCCAGCAGCCAAGTGGGGGGACCCCCGGGCGAGCAGTACTTC. It translates to CASSQVGGPPGEQYF.

This chain joins TRBV28 and TRBJ1-2; tentatively, D is TRBD1 (5 bases). Germline loops: CDR1 MDHEN, CDR2 SYDVKM. V lost 4 bases to trimming and J lost 6 bases, with 18 bases between them. The CDR3 runs 15 residues. CDR3 coding DNA: TGTGCCAGCAGTTCTAAGGGACGGGGACTAGATGGCTACACCTTC. This encodes CASSSKGRGLDGYTF.

V usage is TRBV18 and J usage is TRBJ2-2; D is possibly TRBD2 (5 bases). The CDR3 is 15 amino acids. Deletions cut 3 bases from V and 5 bases from J, with 13 bases between. Per germline, CDR1 KGHSH and CDR2 LQKENI. CDR3 sequence (DNA): TGTGCCAGCTCACCTGGCGGCAGGACTACCGGGGAGCTGTTTTTT. It yields the protein CASSPGGRTTGELFF. The variable domain in full, with the rest retrieved from reference TRBV18 and TRBJ2-2, is NAGVMQNPRHLVRRRGQEARLRCSPMKGHSHVYWYRQLPEEGLKFMVYLQKENIIDESGMPKERFSAEFPKEGPSILRIQQVVRGDSAAYFCASSPGGRTTGELFFGEGSRLTVL.

The chain joins TRBV2 to TRBJ2-1; D is perhaps TRBD2 (6 bases). The length of the CDR3 is 14 residues. Germline V CDR1 and CDR2: SNHLY, FYNNEI. V was cut by 2 bases and J by 14 bases, with 19 bases left in between. CDR3 nucleotides: TGTGCCAGCAGTGAAACGGCCGTGGTCGGGAGAGAGTTCTTC. Translated, it gives CASSETAVVGREFF.

V is TRBV28 and J is TRBJ1-3, with a weak D call TRBD1 (5 bases). The CDR3 totals 15 residues. The V and J ends lost 6 bases and 0 bases respectively, with 12 bases between them. Per the germline V gene, CDR1 is MDHEN and CDR2 is SYDVKM. CDR3 bases: TGTGCCAGCAGATACTCCAGGGTCTCTGGAAACACCATATATTTT. Encoded protein: CASRYSRVSGNTIYF. The full variable domain, rest sourced from reference TRBV28 and TRBJ1-3, is DVKVTQSSRYLVKRTGEKVFLECVQDMDHENMFWYRQDPGLGLRLIYFSYDVKMKEKGDIPEGYSVSREKKERFSLILESASTNQTSMYLCASRYSRVSGNTIYFGEGSWLTVV.

CDR3 nucleotide sequence: TGTGCCAGCAGTTTATACTCCCGACGGGATGTCTATGGCTACACCTTC. This encodes CASSLYSRRDVYGYTF. The gene calls are TRBV28 and TRBJ1-2; D remains unclear. V gave up 1 base and J gave up 4 bases, with 16 bases separating them. Per the germline V gene, CDR1 is MDHEN and CDR2 is SYDVKM. The CDR3 loop spans 16 amino acids.

The rearrangement uses TRBV5-1 and TRBJ2-3; possibly TRBD1 for D (7 bases). Germline CDR1 and CDR2: SGHRS and YFSETQ. The CDR3 has 16 amino acids. Trimming cost V 6 bases and J 0 bases, with 17 bases left between them. For the CDR3, the DNA is TGCGCCAGCACGGAGACAGGGAGGCTCAGCACAGATACGCAGTATTTT. This translates into CASTETGRLSTDTQYF.

J is TRBJ2-1 and V is TRBV27; TRBD2 matches at 9 bases. The CDR3 has 18 amino acids. Germline CDR1 reads MNHEY; CDR2 reads SMNVEV (reference sequence). The V gene end was trimmed by 10 bases and the J gene end by 0 bases; junction bases not matched to a gene: 16. The CDR3 spells CAISSGETSRTSYNEQFF. CDR3 coding DNA: TGTGCCATCTCTAGCGGGGAGACCTCCCGAACCTCCTACAATGAGCAGTTCTTC.